This T cell receptor beta chain stems from a study of blood T cell repertoires in COVID-19. The wider study: The United States, Italy and Spain supplied acute and convalescent COVID-19 samples.

CDR1 and CDR2 from the germline V gene are MNHEY and SMNVEV (reference sequence). The CDR3 has 14 amino acids. Germline trimming cut 6 bases from V and 5 bases from J; bases unmatched to any gene: 9. In the source study's methods: Amplification of reference gene primers provided the estimated nucleated cell counts. Sequenced by immunoSEQ multiplex PCR; TCRdb stores in-frame clones only, minus some. Clonal size and the V and J genes are those of that table, whereas D and trimming came from the DNA. The sample yields approximately 150,000 clones, around 80% seen once. Sequenced: peripheral blood. This TCR was recovered from a human donor with acute or convalescent COVID-19. The donor label of this sample is uncertain. This chain connects TRBV27 to TRBJ1-2; the match to TRBD1 covers 7 bases. The CDR3 region has the DNA TGTGCCAGCAGCTTCCGAGACAGGGATTATGGCTACACCTTC. Its protein product is CASSFRDRDYGYTF.